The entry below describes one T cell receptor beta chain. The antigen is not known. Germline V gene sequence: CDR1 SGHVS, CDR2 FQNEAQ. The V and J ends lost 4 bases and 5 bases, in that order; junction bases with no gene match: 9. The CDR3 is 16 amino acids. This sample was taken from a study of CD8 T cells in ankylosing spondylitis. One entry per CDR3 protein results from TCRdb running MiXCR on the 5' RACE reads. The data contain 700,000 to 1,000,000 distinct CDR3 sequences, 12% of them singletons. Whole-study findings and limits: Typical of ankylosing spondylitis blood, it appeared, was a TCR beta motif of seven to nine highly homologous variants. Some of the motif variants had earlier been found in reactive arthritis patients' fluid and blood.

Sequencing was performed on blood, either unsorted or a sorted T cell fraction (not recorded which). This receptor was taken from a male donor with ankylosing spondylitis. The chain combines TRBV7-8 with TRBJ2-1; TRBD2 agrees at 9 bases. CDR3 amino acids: CASSSPGSSGDNEQFF. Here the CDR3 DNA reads TGTGCCAGCAGCTCACCGGGTTCTAGCGGGGACAATGAGCAGTTCTTC.